The clone carrying this TCR beta chain has at least ten counts. Its antigen is as yet unknown. These data come from a study of CD8 T cells in ankylosing spondylitis. General study results and limits: Eight highly homologous variants formed a TCR beta motif that appeared characteristic of ankylosing spondylitis blood.

CDR1 and CDR2 (germline): SQVTM, ANQGSEA. V was pared by 2 bases and J by 3 bases, with 13 bases between. CDR3 length: 14 amino acids. One entry per CDR3 protein, called by TCRdb with MiXCR from the 5' RACE reads. This sample has fewer than 550,000 distinct CDR3 sequences, with 5.3% found just once. This receptor was taken from a male donor with ankylosing spondylitis. The sequenced sample consisted of blood, either unsorted or a sorted T cell fraction (not recorded which). The chain is built from TRBV29-1 and TRBJ1-1; D call uncertain. CDR3 residues: CSVEWVGWDTEAFF. For the CDR3, the DNA is TGCAGCGTTGAATGGGTGGGTTGGGACACTGAAGCTTTCTTT.